These 27 T cell receptor beta chains were all obtained from the same sample, sequenced in a study of cytomegalovirus exposure and HLA in healthy donors. PCR amplification relied on 60 Vbeta primers (plus 13 Jbeta primers). The table came from immunoSEQ multiplex PCR; TCRdb's copy has only in-frame clones and leaves some out. The profile covers 100,000 or so clones, with 78% appearing a single time and approximately 1.3% taken by the ten largest. The sample was PBMCs. These receptors were taken from a man aged 30 to 39 in good health and CMV-seronegative.

This clone was observed once. DNA for the CDR3: TGTGCCATCAGCCAAATACAGGGGTCCCAAGAGACCCAGTACTTC. Encoded protein: CAISQIQGSQETQYF. The rearrangement joins TRBV10-3 to TRBJ2-5; TRBD1 aligns across 7 bases. The CDR3 totals 15 residues. V trimming: 6 bases; J trimming: 1 base; junction bases outside the gene matches: 8. The V gene's germline CDR1 is ENHRY and CDR2 SYGVKD.

CDR3 sequence (DNA): TGTGCCAGTAGTCCGAGGGTAGGGTCCTACAATGAGCAGTTCTTC. Its translation: CASSPRVGSYNEQFF. The rearrangement uses TRBV19 and TRBJ2-1, with a possible D match to TRBD2 (5 bases). V lost 5 bases and J 1 base, leaving 12 bases between the germline ends. The CDR3 runs 15 residues. Germline CDR1 LNHDA, CDR2 SQIVND (reference sequence).

The chain joins TRBV28 to TRBJ2-6, with D unresolved. CDR1 is MDHEN and CDR2 is SYDVKM in the germline V gene. This CDR3 region has 16 residues. Between the trimmed V and J ends, which lost 7 bases and 0 bases, there was a span of 13 bases. CDR3 loop: CASTQLSGSGANVLTF. CDR3 coding DNA: TGTGCCAGCACCCAGTTGTCAGGCTCTGGGGCCAACGTCCTGACTTTC.

The V gene is TRBV6-1, the J gene TRBJ1-5; maybe TRBD1 (6 bases). CDR3 length: 15 residues. Germline loops: CDR1 MNHNS, CDR2 SASEGT. The V end was cut by 7 bases, the J end by 4 bases, with 17 bases between. The CDR3 nucleotides are TGTGCCAGCACTAAGGAGGACAGACATAATCAGCCCCAGCATTTT. Protein product: CASTKEDRHNQPQHF.

The chain uses TRBV5-6 and TRBJ2-1; 9 bases agree with TRBD1. The CDR3 covers 18 residues. Germline loops: CDR1 SGHDT, CDR2 YYEEEE. V was pared by 4 bases and J by 0 bases, with 11 bases of the junction left unmatched. The CDR3 coding sequence is TGTGCCAGCAGCATAGGAGGACAGGGGTTCAGCTCCTACAATGAGCAGTTCTTC. It is translated as CASSIGGQGFSSYNEQFF. Full variable domain (outside the CDR3, taken from reference TRBV5-6 and TRBJ2-1): DAGVTQSPTHLIKTRGQQVTLRCSPKSGHDTVSWYQQALGQGPQFIFQYYEEEERQRGNFPDRFSGHQFPNYSSELNVNALLLGDSALYLCASSIGGQGFSSYNEQFFGPGTRLTVL.

The table lists this clone with a few counts. The rearrangement joins TRBV19 to TRBJ1-3, with 10 nucleotides matching TRBD1. Germline V gene lookup returns CDR1 LNHDA and CDR2 SQIVND (reference sequence). J gave up 4 bases and V 4 bases, and 4 bases lay outside the gene matches. The CDR3 runs to 15 residues. The CDR3 protein is CASSSDRGQGNTIYF. The CDR3 coding sequence is TGTGCCAGTAGTAGTGACAGGGGGCAAGGAAACACCATATATTTT.

The rearrangement links TRBV27 to TRBJ1-6, with TRBD1 identical over 9 bases. The CDR3 contains 15 residues. Germline lookup yields CDR1 MNHEY and CDR2 SMNVEV (reference sequence). V shed 4 bases, J shed 6 bases, and the junction held 4 bases outside the gene matches. CDR3 residues: CASSSPGQGNSPLHF. The CDR3 DNA reads as TGTGCCAGCAGTTCTCCGGGACAGGGTAATTCACCCCTCCACTTT.

The chain uses TRBV2 and TRBJ1-5; a weak D match, TRBD1 (6 bases). The germline V gene has CDR1 SNHLY and CDR2 FYNNEI. This CDR3 spans 13 amino acids. Trimming took 10 bases from V and 0 from J, leaving 10 bases between them. CDR3 loop: CATQGYSNQPQHF. CDR3 sequence (DNA): TGTGCCACACAGGGATATAGCAATCAGCCCCAGCATTTT. Filled out from reference TRBV2 and TRBJ1-5, the complete variable domain reads EPEVTQTPSHQVTQMGQEVILRCVPISNHLYFYWYRQILGQKVEFLVSFYNNEISEKSEIFDDQFSVERPDGSNFTLKIRSTKLEDSAMYFCATQGYSNQPQHFGDGTRLSIL.

The chain carries TRBV7-2 and TRBJ1-6, with TRBD1 matching over 12 bases. The ends lost 5 bases at V and 7 bases at J; junction bases unmatched: 3. Germline CDR1 and CDR2: SGHTA and FQGNSA. The CDR3 runs to 15 residues. CDR3 loop: CASSRGTGGNSPLHF. The CDR3 nucleotides read TGTGCCAGCAGCAGAGGGACAGGGGGCAATTCACCCCTCCACTTT.

The rearrangement joins TRBV7-6 to TRBJ2-3; 8 nucleotides agree with TRBD1. With V trimmed by 1 base and J by 7 bases, 13 bases remained unmatched. This CDR3 has 17 amino acids. From germline, CDR1 is SGHVS and CDR2 FNYEAQ. CDR3: CASSLVLSGQATYTQYF. For the CDR3, the DNA is TGTGCCAGCAGCTTAGTACTGTCGGGACAGGCAACTTATACGCAGTATTTT. Drawing the rest from reference TRBV7-6 and TRBJ2-3, the complete variable domain is GAGVSQSPRYKVTKRGQDVALRCDPISGHVSLYWYRQALGQGPEFLTYFNYEAQQDKSGLPNDRFSAERPEGSISTLTIQRTEQRDSAMYRCASSLVLSGQATYTQYFGPGTRLTVL.

CDR3 amino acids: CASRAGTANTEAFF. CDR3 bases: TGTGCCAGCAGGGCCGGGACAGCGAACACTGAAGCTTTCTTT. The rearrangement uses TRBV5-5 and TRBJ1-1; TRBD1 aligns across 7 bases. The CDR3 is made up of 14 amino acids. The germline CDR1 and CDR2 sequences are SGHKS and YYEKEE (reference sequence). Unmatched junction bases numbered 5, after V lost 5 bases and J lost 1 base.

This clone was picked up a small number of times. This chain uses TRBV27 with TRBJ2-5; 7 positions agree with TRBD1. CDR3 length: 12 residues. Trimming cost V 6 bases and J 4 bases; bases outside gene matches: 2. Germline assignment: CDR1 MNHEY and CDR2 SMNVEV (reference sequence). CDR3 amino acids: CASRHRGETQYF. Here the CDR3 DNA reads TGTGCCAGCAGACACAGGGGAGAGACCCAGTACTTC.

The chain employs TRBV2 and TRBJ1-5, with 8 positions matching TRBD1. Germline CDR1 reads SNHLY; CDR2 reads FYNNEI. The CDR3 runs 14 residues. V dropped 8 bases and J dropped 5; count of bases not matched to a gene: 8. The CDR3 DNA reads as TGTGCCAGCGGATTTGACAGGGGTGATCAGCCCCAGCATTTT. Protein: CASGFDRGDQPQHF.

J is TRBJ2-4 and V is TRBV4-3; no clear D. Trimming stripped 0 bases from V and 6 bases from J, with 12 bases between. Germline values: CDR1 LGHNA, CDR2 YSLEER. The CDR3 sequence is 15 residues long. In DNA form, the CDR3 reads TGCGCCAGCAGCCAAGATCCCAGCGTTACAAACATTCAGTACTTC. This gives the protein CASSQDPSVTNIQYF.

The V and J genes are TRBV28 and TRBJ2-3; D call uncertain. The germline CDR1 and CDR2 sequences are MDHEN and SYDVKM. The CDR3 contains 16 residues. Between the trimmed V and J ends, which lost 6 bases and 2 bases, there was a span of 18 bases. The DNA for the CDR3 is TGTGCCAGCAGCTCCCCAGATTTCGCTTCCACAGATACGCAGTATTTT. It codes for CASSSPDFASTDTQYF.

This rearrangement joins TRBV27 to TRBJ2-7; weak D call: TRBD1 (6 bases). The V end lost 8 bases, the J end lost 3 bases, and 20 bases lay between the germline ends. Germline CDR1 is MNHEY and CDR2 is SMNVEV (reference sequence). The CDR3 is 15 amino acids. CDR3 region: CASSNTWDTLYEQYF. Here the CDR3 DNA reads TGTGCCAGCTCAAATACTTGGGACACCCTCTACGAGCAGTACTTC.

The rearrangement uses TRBV10-2 and TRBJ1-4; D gene unclear. The CDR3 is 14 residues long. Between the trimmed V and J ends, which lost 2 bases and 4 bases, there was a span of 8 bases. The germline gives CDR1 WSHSY, CDR2 SAAADI. DNA of the CDR3: TGCGCCAGCAGTGAGGGGCCTGTTAATGAAAAACTGTTTTTT. As protein: CASSEGPVNEKLFF.

The chain links TRBV2 to TRBJ1-1; no reliable D call. V was trimmed by 4 bases and J by 0 bases, leaving 6 bases between them. The CDR3 is made up of 13 amino acids. Germline-derived CDR1 and CDR2 are SNHLY and FYNNEI. In DNA form, the CDR3 reads TGTGCCAGCAGTGCCGGGATGAACACTGAAGCTTTCTTT. Translated, it gives CASSAGMNTEAFF.

The chain uses TRBV12-5 and TRBJ1-3; D may be TRBD1 (5 bases). CDR3 length: 14 amino acids. The V end was cut by 2 bases, the J end by 1 base, with 6 bases between. The germline gives CDR1 LGHNT, CDR2 FRNRAP. For the CDR3, the DNA is TGTGCTAGTGGTTTGTCAGGGTCTGGAAACACCATATATTTT. This gives the protein CASGLSGSGNTIYF.

The rearrangement joins TRBV5-4 to TRBJ2-1, with TRBD2 matching over 13 bases. The germline gives CDR1 SGHNT, CDR2 YYREEE (reference sequence). The CDR3 totals 16 residues. V dropped 4 bases and J dropped 4; count of bases not matched to a gene: 5. In DNA, the CDR3 is TGTGCCAGCAGCCGAGGGACTAGCGGGAATTACAATGAGCAGTTCTTC. Its protein is CASSRGTSGNYNEQFF.

V gene TRBV7-2 combines with J gene TRBJ1-3; 7 bases line up with TRBD1. CDR1 is SGHTA, CDR2 FQGNSA, per germline. The CDR3 covers 15 residues. Trimming removed 5 bases from V and 3 bases from J; junction bases left unmatched: 7. The CDR3 here is CASSPRQGIGNTIYF. For the CDR3, the DNA is TGTGCCAGCAGCCCGAGACAGGGAATTGGAAACACCATATATTTT.

This chain links TRBV5-1 with TRBJ2-3; maybe TRBD1 (6 bases). The V end lost 5 bases, the J end lost 0 bases, and 13 bases lay between the germline ends. CDR1 and CDR2 from the germline V gene are SGHRS and YFSETQ. This CDR3 is built from 15 residues. Here the CDR3 reads CASSQGLSSTDTQYF. In DNA form, the CDR3 reads TGCGCCAGCAGTCAGGGGCTGTCTAGCACAGATACGCAGTATTTT.

The chain couples TRBV28 to TRBJ1-1, with a tentative D call TRBD1 (6 bases). This CDR3 contains 13 residues. In germline, CDR1 is MDHEN, CDR2 SYDVKM. V lost 4 bases, J lost 8 bases, and 14 bases lay in between. The CDR3 region is CASSSGTPQEAFF. The CDR3, as DNA: TGTGCCAGCAGTTCCGGGACACCGCAAGAAGCTTTCTTT.

The genes are TRBV6-4 and TRBJ2-1; TRBD1 might be the D (6 bases). This CDR3 is 16 amino acids long. Trimming pared 1 base from V and 6 bases from J, leaving 16 bases between. Germline V gene data show CDR1 as MRHNA and CDR2 as SNTAGT. For the CDR3, the DNA is TGTGCCAGCAGTGACTTTGCAGGGGAAGGGAGCAATGAGCAGTTCTTC. Its protein product is CASSDFAGEGSNEQFF.

There are a few counts of this clone. The chain has TRBV7-9 and TRBJ1-1; 7 bases are a match to TRBD1. Germline V lookup: CDR1 SEHNR, CDR2 FQNEAQ (reference sequence). The J segment lost 1 base and the V segment lost 3 bases, leaving 2 bases of the junction unmatched. This CDR3 spans 14 amino acids. The CDR3 loop is CASSLTGKNTEAFF. The CDR3 DNA reads as TGTGCCAGCAGCTTGACAGGGAAGAACACTGAAGCTTTCTTT.

This chain uses TRBV10-2 with TRBJ1-1; 7 bases match TRBD1. V lost 5 bases to trimming and J lost 2 bases; unmatched junction nucleotides: 8. The germline V gene has CDR1 WSHSY and CDR2 SAAADI. There are 15 residues in the CDR3. The CDR3 protein is CASSKDRDPNTEAFF. The CDR3 region has the DNA TGCGCCAGCAGTAAAGACAGGGACCCCAACACTGAAGCTTTCTTT.

The chain recombines TRBV28 with TRBJ2-7, with D possibly being TRBD2 (5 bases). The V gene's germline CDR1 is MDHEN and CDR2 SYDVKM. V lost 5 bases, J lost 0 bases, and 17 bases lay in between. The CDR3 has 16 residues. CDR3 in amino acids: CASSPSGLESSYEQYF. The CDR3 region has the DNA TGTGCCAGCAGTCCCTCCGGACTGGAGAGCTCCTACGAGCAGTACTTC. Based on the CDR3 plus reference TRBV28 and TRBJ2-7, the full variable domain is DVKVTQSSRYLVKRTGEKVFLECVQDMDHENMFWYRQDPGLGLRLIYFSYDVKMKEKGDIPEGYSVSREKKERFSLILESASTNQTSMYLCASSPSGLESSYEQYFGPGTRLTVT.